This T cell receptor beta chain was found in a study of OX40 agonist ivuxolimab in advanced cancers. Study-wide results and caveats: Relative to CD4+, CD8+ T cells held more expanded clones on average.

This clone was found once. Its antigen is undetermined. Clones were sequenced by immunoSEQ multiplex PCR, and TCRdb holds only the in-frame ones, with some missing. The repertoire holds about 70,000 clones, with roughly 90% as singletons. V shed 1 base and J shed 4 bases, with 11 bases lying between them. The CDR3 totals 15 residues. Germline V gene data show CDR1 as LNHNV and CDR2 as YYDKDF (reference sequence). The V call is TRBV15, the J call TRBJ1-5; perhaps TRBD1 as D (5 bases). Sequencing used CD4+ or CD8+ T cells sorted from blood, obtained in a trial of the OX40 agonist ivuxolimab. The clonotype was recovered from an adult with an advanced solid tumor such as melanoma, head and neck, liver or kidney cancer. The CDR3 loop reads CATSRGQGLNQPQHF. CDR3 nucleotides: TGTGCCACCAGCAGAGGGCAGGGCCTAAATCAGCCCCAGCATTTT.